Listed below are T cell receptor beta chains from one sample, sequenced in a study of cytomegalovirus exposure and HLA in healthy donors. The protocol was immunoSEQ multiplex PCR, while the TCRdb copy is restricted to in-frame clones and leaves out a portion. The sample includes roughly 110,000 clones, approximately 80% of them seen just once. The sequenced sample consisted of PBMCs. These receptors all come from a woman in her twenties or thirties in good health and CMV-seronegative. The CDR3 runs from the conserved cysteine through the conserved F or W. A D gene is named only where the DNA matches it firmly. Clone size is given for some rows only: seen once, a few or many times, or a class if the clone is expanded.

>TRBV6-1|TRBJ1-1|.|.
CASSVAAGTEAFF
TGTGCCAGCAGTGTAGCAGCCGGCACTGAAGCTTTCTTT
>TRBV19|TRBJ1-4|few|.
CASSITGFTNEKLFF
TGTGCCAGTAGTATAACGGGGTTTACTAATGAAAAACTGTTTTTT
>TRBV6-4|TRBJ2-2|.|.
CASSDSRTGELFF
TGTGCCAGCAGTGACTCCAGGACCGGGGAGCTGTTTTTT
>TRBV5-6|TRBJ2-1|.|.
CASSPPGSGYYNEQFF
TGTGCCAGCAGCCCTCCGGGGTCGGGGTACTACAATGAGCAGTTCTTC
>TRBV7-9|TRBJ2-7|once|.
CASSGTPFSYEQYF
TGTGCCAGCAGCGGGACACCCTTCTCCTACGAGCAGTACTTC
>TRBV19|TRBJ1-2|.|TRBD1
CASSILTGARKSYTF
TGTGCCAGTAGTATCCTCACAGGGGCAAGGAAAAGCTACACCTTC
>TRBV5-1|TRBJ2-3|.|.
CASSLAVQAASTDTQYF
TGCGCCAGCAGCTTGGCCGTCCAGGCAGCTAGCACAGATACGCAGTATTTT
>TRBV30|TRBJ1-1|.|TRBD1
CAWSERQGRAAFF
TGTGCCTGGAGTGAGAGACAGGGGCGAGCGGCTTTCTTT
>TRBV7-2|TRBJ2-7|.|.
CASSTRDSYEQYF
TGTGCCAGCAGCACGCGGGACAGCTACGAGCAGTACTTC
>TRBV9|TRBJ2-7|.|TRBD1
CASSLGTGAGEQYF
TGTGCCAGCAGCCTAGGGACAGGGGCAGGGGAGCAGTACTTC
>TRBV7-9|TRBJ2-7|.|TRBD1
CASSLGQGGFEQYF
TGTGCCAGCAGCCTTGGACAGGGGGGATTCGAGCAGTACTTC
>TRBV7-2|TRBJ2-7|.|TRBD1
CASSPRQGALEQYF
TGTGCCAGCAGCCCCCGACAGGGGGCGCTTGAGCAGTACTTC
>TRBV29-1|TRBJ2-7|.|.
CSVARDYEQYF
TGCAGCGTTGCCAGGGACTACGAGCAGTACTTC
>TRBV2|TRBJ1-5|.|.
CASSGEATTNQPQHF
TGTGCCAGCAGTGGAGAGGCTACCACCAATCAGCCCCAGCATTTT
>TRBV9|TRBJ2-3|once|.
CASSVVGTYTQYF
TGTGCCAGCAGCGTAGTGGGGACTTATACGCAGTATTTT
>TRBV15|TRBJ2-2|.|.
CATSREGAITGELFF
TGTGCCACCAGCAGAGAGGGGGCTATTACCGGGGAGCTGTTTTTT
>TRBV5-5|TRBJ1-2|few|.
CASSPTGGENNYGYTF
TGTGCCAGCAGCCCAACGGGGGGCGAAAACAATTATGGCTACACCTTC
>TRBV6-5|TRBJ2-3|.|TRBD1
CASRRDRADTQYF
TGTGCCAGCAGAAGGGACAGGGCAGATACGCAGTATTTT
>TRBV13|TRBJ1-2|.|.
CATSLLTPGVGYTF
TGTGCCACCTCCCTCCTAACACCGGGGGTTGGCTACACCTTC
>TRBV5-1|TRBJ1-3|.|.
CASSQGPEGNTIYF
TGCGCCAGCAGCCAGGGCCCGGAAGGAAACACCATATATTTT
>TRBV6-5|TRBJ1-1|.|.
CASSYSYRSDTEAFF
TGTGCCAGCAGTTACTCGTACCGGAGCGACACTGAAGCTTTCTTT
>TRBV29-1|TRBJ2-7|few|.
CSVEESVYEQYF
TGCAGCGTTGAAGAATCCGTATACGAGCAGTACTTC
>TRBV27|TRBJ2-7|.|TRBD2
CASSPQTSPSYEQYF
TGTGCCAGCAGTCCTCAGACTAGCCCCTCCTACGAGCAGTACTTC
>TRBV6-5|TRBJ1-2|.|.
CASSYSDSSYGYTF
TGTGCCAGCAGTTACTCGGACAGCTCCTATGGCTACACCTTC
>TRBV7-9|TRBJ1-1|.|TRBD1
CASSSTGIAEAFF
TGTGCCAGCAGCTCGACAGGGATCGCTGAAGCTTTCTTT
>TRBV30|TRBJ1-1|.|.
CAWSVGYNTEAFF
TGTGCCTGGAGCGTCGGGTACAACACTGAAGCTTTCTTC
>TRBV6-5|TRBJ1-3|.|TRBD1
CASYPDRVSGNTIYF
TGTGCCAGTTACCCCGACAGGGTATCTGGAAACACCATATATTTT
>TRBV6-1|TRBJ1-1|few|.
CASREGQQNTEAFF
TGTGCCAGCAGAGAGGGACAACAGAACACTGAAGCTTTCTTT
>TRBV4-3|TRBJ1-2|.|TRBD1
CASSQVSGGANGYTF
TGCGCCAGCAGCCAAGTGTCAGGGGGCGCAAATGGCTACACCTTC
>TRBV4-1|TRBJ2-7|.|.
CASSQGSTYEQYF
TGCGCCAGCAGCCAAGGTAGTACCTACGAGCAGTACTTC
>TRBV29-1|TRBJ2-2|.|.
CSVKGIGTGELFF
TGCAGCGTTAAGGGGATTGGCACCGGGGAGCTGTTTTTT
>TRBV4-2|TRBJ2-7|.|.
CASSRELGLPEQYF
TGTGCCAGCAGCCGGGAACTTGGACTCCCCGAGCAGTACTTC
>TRBV27|TRBJ1-2|once|.
CASRGTGQTYYGYTF
TGTGCCAGCCGAGGGACCGGACAGACTTACTATGGCTACACCTTC
>TRBV2|TRBJ2-7|.|.
CASGDFPGVLYEQYF
TGTGCCAGCGGCGACTTCCCCGGGGTCCTCTACGAGCAGTACTTC
>TRBV7-9|TRBJ2-3|.|.
CASSSHLAPSTDTQYF
TGTGCCAGCAGCTCACACCTAGCGCCTAGCACAGATACGCAGTATTTT
>TRBV19|TRBJ2-1|few|.
CASSYGGMVLENEQFF
TGTGCCAGTAGTTATGGCGGGATGGTGTTGGAGAATGAGCAGTTCTTC
>TRBV7-2|TRBJ2-3|.|.
CASSLAGLGTDTQYF
TGTGCCAGCAGCTTAGCGGGACTCGGCACAGATACGCAGTATTTT
>TRBV7-2|TRBJ2-7|.|.
CASSLGPSSYEQYF
TGTGCCAGCAGCTTAGGTCCCAGCTCCTACGAGCAGTACTTC
>TRBV5-4|TRBJ1-1|.|.
CASSPRVNTEAFF
TGTGCCAGCAGCCCCCGGGTAAACACTGAAGCTTTCTTT
>TRBV6-6|TRBJ1-1|.|.
CASRGQGTRDTEAFF
TGTGCCAGCAGGGGTCAGGGGACAAGAGACACTGAAGCTTTCTTT